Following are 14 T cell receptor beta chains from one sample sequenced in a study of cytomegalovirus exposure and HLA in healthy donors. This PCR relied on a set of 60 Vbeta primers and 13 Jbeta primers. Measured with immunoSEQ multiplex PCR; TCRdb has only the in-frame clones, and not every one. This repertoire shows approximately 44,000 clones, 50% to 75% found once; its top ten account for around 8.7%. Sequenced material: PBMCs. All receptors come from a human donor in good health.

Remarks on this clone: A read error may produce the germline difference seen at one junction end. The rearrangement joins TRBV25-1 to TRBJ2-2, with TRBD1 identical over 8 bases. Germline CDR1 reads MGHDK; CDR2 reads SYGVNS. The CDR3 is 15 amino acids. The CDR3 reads CAISPVQGAAGELFF. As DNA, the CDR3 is TGTGCCATCAGTCCGGTGCAGGGGGCCGCCGGGGAGCTGTTTTTT.

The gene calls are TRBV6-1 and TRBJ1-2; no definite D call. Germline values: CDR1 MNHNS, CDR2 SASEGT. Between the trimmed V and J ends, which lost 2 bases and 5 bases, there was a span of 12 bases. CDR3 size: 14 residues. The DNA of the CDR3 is TGTGCCAGCAGTGAACCCGGGTTCGCGTATGGCTACACCTTC. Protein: CASSEPGFAYGYTF.

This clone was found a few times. CDR3 nucleotides: TGTGCCACTAATGAATTCCTAGAGACTCGGGGTCCCTACGAGCAGTACTTC. This gives the protein CATNEFLETRGPYEQYF. The chain combines TRBV7-9 with TRBJ2-7; a weak D match, TRBD2 (5 bases). Trimming took off 10 bases at V and 2 bases at J, with 27 bases between the two ends. The CDR3 spans 17 residues. Germline assignment: CDR1 SEHNR and CDR2 FQNEAQ (reference sequence).

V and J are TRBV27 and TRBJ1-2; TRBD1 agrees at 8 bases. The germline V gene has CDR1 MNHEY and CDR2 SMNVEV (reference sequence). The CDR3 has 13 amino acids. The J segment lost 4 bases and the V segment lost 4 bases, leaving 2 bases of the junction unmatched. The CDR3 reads CASSYRGGYGYTF. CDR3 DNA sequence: TGTGCCAGCAGTTACAGGGGGGGCTATGGCTACACCTTC.

CDR3: CSARGGDTYF. The CDR3 DNA is TGCAGTGCTAGAGGAGGGGACACGTACTTC. V gene TRBV20-1 combines with J gene TRBJ2-5; a possible D gene is TRBD1 (6 bases). CDR3 length equals 10 residues. V was pared by 1 base and J by 13 bases, with 10 bases between. The germline V gene encodes CDR1 DFQATT and CDR2 SNEGSKA (reference sequence).

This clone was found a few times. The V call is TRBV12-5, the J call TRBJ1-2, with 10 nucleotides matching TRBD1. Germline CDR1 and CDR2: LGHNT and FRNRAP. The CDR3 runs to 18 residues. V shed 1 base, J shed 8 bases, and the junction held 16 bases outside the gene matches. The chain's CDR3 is CASGLAAGTGAIARGYTF. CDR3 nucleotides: TGTGCTAGTGGTTTGGCCGCCGGGACAGGGGCAATTGCGAGAGGCTACACCTTC.

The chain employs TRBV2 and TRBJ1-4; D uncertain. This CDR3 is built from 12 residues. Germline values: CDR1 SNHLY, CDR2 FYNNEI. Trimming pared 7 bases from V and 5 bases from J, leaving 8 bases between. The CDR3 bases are TGTGCCAGCAAGCGGGTCAATGAAAAACTGTTTTTT. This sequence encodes CASKRVNEKLFF.

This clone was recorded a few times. The DNA of the CDR3 is TGCGCCAGTGGACAGGGGGATAATGAAAAACTGTTTTTT. Protein product: CASGQGDNEKLFF. The genes are TRBV5-1 and TRBJ1-4; 10 nucleotides line up with TRBD1. The CDR3 loop spans 13 amino acids. Germline CDR1 reads SGHRS; CDR2 reads YFSETQ. The V segment lost 8 bases and the J segment 4 bases; nucleotides outside the gene matches: 2.

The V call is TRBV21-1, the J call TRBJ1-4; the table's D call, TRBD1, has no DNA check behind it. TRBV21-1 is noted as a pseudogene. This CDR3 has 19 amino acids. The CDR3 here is CASSKPIDREDANPEKLFF. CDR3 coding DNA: TGTGCCAGCAGCAAACCGATCGACAGGGAGGACGCCAACCCTGAAAAACTGTTTTTT.

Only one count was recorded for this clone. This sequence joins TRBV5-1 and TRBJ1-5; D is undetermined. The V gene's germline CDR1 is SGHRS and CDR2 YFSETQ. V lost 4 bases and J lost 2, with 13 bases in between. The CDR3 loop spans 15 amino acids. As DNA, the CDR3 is TGCGCCAGCAGCCACGGGTCCGCGGGCAATCAGCCCCAGCATTTT. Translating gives CASSHGSAGNQPQHF.

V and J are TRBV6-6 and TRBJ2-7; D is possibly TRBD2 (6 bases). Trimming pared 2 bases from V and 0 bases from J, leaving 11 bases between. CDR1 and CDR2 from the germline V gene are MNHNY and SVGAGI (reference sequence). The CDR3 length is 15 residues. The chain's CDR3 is CASSYGTPLSYEQYF. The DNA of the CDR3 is TGTGCCAGCAGTTACGGGACTCCTCTCTCCTACGAGCAGTACTTC.

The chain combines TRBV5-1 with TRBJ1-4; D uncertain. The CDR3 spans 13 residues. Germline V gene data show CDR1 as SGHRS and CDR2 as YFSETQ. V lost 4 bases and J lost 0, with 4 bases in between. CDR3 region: CASSPATNEKLFF. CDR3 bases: TGCGCCAGCAGCCCAGCAACTAATGAAAAACTGTTTTTT.

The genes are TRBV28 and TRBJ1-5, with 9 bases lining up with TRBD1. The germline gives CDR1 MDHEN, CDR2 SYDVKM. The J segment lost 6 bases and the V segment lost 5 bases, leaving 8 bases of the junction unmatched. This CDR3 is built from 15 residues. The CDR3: CASSTPGQGGQPQHF. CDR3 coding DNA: TGTGCCAGCAGTACACCGGGACAGGGTGGTCAGCCCCAGCATTTT.

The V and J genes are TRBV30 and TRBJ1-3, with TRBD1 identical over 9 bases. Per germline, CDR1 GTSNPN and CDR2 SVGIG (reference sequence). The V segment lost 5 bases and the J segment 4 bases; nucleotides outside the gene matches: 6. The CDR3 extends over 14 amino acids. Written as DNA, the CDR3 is TGTGCCTGGTACGGACAGGGGAGGGGAAACACCATATATTTT. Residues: CAWYGQGRGNTIYF.